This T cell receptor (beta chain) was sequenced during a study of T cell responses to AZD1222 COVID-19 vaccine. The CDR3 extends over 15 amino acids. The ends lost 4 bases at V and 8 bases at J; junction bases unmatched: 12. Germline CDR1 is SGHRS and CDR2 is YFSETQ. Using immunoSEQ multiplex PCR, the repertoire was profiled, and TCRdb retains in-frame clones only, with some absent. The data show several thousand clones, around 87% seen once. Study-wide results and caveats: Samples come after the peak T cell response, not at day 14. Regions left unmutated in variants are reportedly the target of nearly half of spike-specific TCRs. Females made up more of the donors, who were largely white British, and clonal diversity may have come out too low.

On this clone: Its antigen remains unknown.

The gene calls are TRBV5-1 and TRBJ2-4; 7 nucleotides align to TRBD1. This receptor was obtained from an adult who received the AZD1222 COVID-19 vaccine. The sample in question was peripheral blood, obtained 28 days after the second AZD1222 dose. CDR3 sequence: CASSRIDGQVDIQYF. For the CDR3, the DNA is TGCGCCAGCAGCCGTATAGACGGACAGGTTGACATTCAGTACTTC.